These 4 T cell receptor beta chains were sequenced from one sample in a study of chemoradiotherapy in HPV16-positive cancers. TCRdb's table, derived via immunoSEQ multiplex PCR, lists solely in-frame clones and lacks some. The sample shows some 13,000 clones, around 90% of them seen only once. Specimen: blood, collected from a patient who underwent chemoradiotherapy. These receptors came from a human donor with HPV-associated anogenital cancer.

V and J are TRBV5-1 and TRBJ2-1; 10 bases fit TRBD2. Per the germline V gene, CDR1 is SGHRS and CDR2 is YFSETQ. The CDR3 is 15 amino acids. With 0 bases clipped from V and 13 bases from J, the junction kept 10 bases outside the gene matches. The CDR3, as DNA: TGCGCCAGCAGCTTGGCCCCTAATAGCGGGGGGAAACAGTTCTTC. Translation gives CASSLAPNSGGKQFF.

This sequence joins TRBV6-4 and TRBJ1-2, with D possibly TRBD1 on 6 matching bases. There are 14 residues in the CDR3. Germline V gene sequence: CDR1 MRHNA, CDR2 SNTAGT. Trimming shortened V by 6 bases and J by 7 bases, and 18 bases separated the two germline ends. CDR3 amino acids: CASSALQGSGGYTF. CDR3 DNA: TGTGCCAGCAGCGCTCTACAGGGTTCGGGTGGCTACACCTTC.

This rearrangement joins TRBV6-1 to TRBJ1-4; D call uncertain. V was cut by 6 bases and J by 1 base, with 12 bases left in between. The CDR3 consists of 15 residues. Germline-derived CDR1 and CDR2 are MNHNS and SASEGT. Written as DNA, the CDR3 is TGTGCCAGCAGCCAACAACCCGTAACTAATGAAAAACTGTTTTTT. Its protein product is CASSQQPVTNEKLFF.

The chain carries TRBV7-9 and TRBJ2-1; 8 bases agree with TRBD2. CDR1 SEHNR and CDR2 FQNEAQ come from the germline V gene (reference sequence). The CDR3 has 16 amino acids. The V segment lost 4 bases and the J segment 3 bases; nucleotides outside the gene matches: 8. The CDR3 region is CASSSRGGGNYNEQFF. DNA of the CDR3: TGTGCCAGCAGCTCTCGGGGGGGCGGTAACTACAATGAGCAGTTCTTC.